The sequence of this T cell receptor beta chain was determined in a study of cytomegalovirus exposure and HLA in healthy donors. Across the study: HLA-typed donors were the source of about 85 million unique TCRs, which an early data release held. Whole-study findings and limits: Among CMV-associated TCR beta chains, most appeared HLA-restricted in a later analysis. The study carried out a later analysis of TCR beta sequences. It associated approximately 15,000 of them with specific HLA alleles at a false discovery rate of 0.05.

Points on this clone: Its target is unknown.

This CDR3 is built from 14 residues. Looked up from germline, CDR1 is LNHDA and CDR2 is SQIVND (reference sequence). V dropped 3 bases and J dropped 6; count of bases not matched to a gene: 6. Primers for the PCR totalled 60 Vbeta and 13 Jbeta. Produced via immunoSEQ multiplex PCR; TCRdb's table is partial and in-frame only. Among approximately 190,000 clones listed, roughly 84% were seen once. The clonotype comes from a boy aged 5-17 years in good health and CMV-seronegative. The V call is TRBV19, the J call TRBJ1-1, with 8 bases fitting TRBD1. Source material: PBMCs. CDR3 DNA sequence: TGTGCCAGTAGTATGCAGCAGGGGGCGTCTGAAGCTTTCTTT. Its translation: CASSMQQGASEAFF. Filled out from reference TRBV19 and TRBJ1-1, the complete variable domain reads DGGITQSPKYLFRKEGQNVTLSCEQNLNHDAMYWYRQDPGQGLRLIYYSQIVNDFQKGDIAEGYSVSREKKESFPLTVTSAQKNPTAFYLCASSMQQGASEAFFGQGTRLTVV.